Shown below are 8 T cell receptor delta chains from a single sample sequenced in a study of Vδ1+ human thymocytes. Findings and caveats of the study: Thymic TRG and TRD repertoires appeared highly polyclonal.

No antigen is known for these receptors. RNA was extracted from the cells and then reverse transcribed. Pooled V-gene forward primers with one constant-region reverse primer generated the CDR3 amplicons by multiplex PCR. TCRdb called clones from the multiplex PCR reads again using CATT. The sample holds tens of thousands of delta-chain clones, roughly 15% seen once. The sample comprised Vdelta1+ gamma-delta thymocytes from the thymus. The sample's subset: FACS-sorted CD3+ TCRalphabeta- TCRVdelta1+ TCRVdelta2- thymocytes. Every receptor here comes from a boy under two years old who had congenital heart surgery.

The chain combines TRDV1 with TRDJ1, with 7 bases lining up with TRDD3. V shed 3 bases, J shed 4 bases, and the junction held 14 bases outside the gene matches. The CDR3 totals 17 residues. Germline CDR1 is TSWWSYY and CDR2 is QGS. The CDR3: CALGETTTDWGDDKLIF. The CDR3 region has the DNA TGTGCTCTTGGGGAGACTACGACCGACTGGGGAGACGATAAACTCATCTTT.

This rearrangement joins TRDV1 to TRDJ1; D is unresolved. Germline V CDR1 and CDR2: TSWWSYY, QGS. Between the trimmed V and J ends, which lost 0 bases and 14 bases, there was a span of 25 bases. The CDR3 consists of 16 residues. CDR3 in amino acids: CALGELEVQGTDKHIF. The DNA for the CDR3 is TGTGCTCTTGGGGAACTAGAGGTACAGGGCACCGATAAACATATCTTT.

This clone was seen a few times. V usage is TRDV1 and J usage is TRDJ1; 11 bases fit TRDD3. The CDR3 runs 22 residues. V shed 3 bases and J 1 base; nucleotides not matched to a gene: 22. Germline-derived CDR1 and CDR2 are TSWWSYY and QGS. The CDR3 nucleotides are TGTGCTCTTGGGGACCCCCGTTCCTACCTACTGGGGGATAGAAAGTCCACCGATAAACTCATCTTT. This gives the protein CALGDPRSYLLGDRKSTDKLIF.

A few counts support this clone. The J gene is TRDJ1, the V gene TRDV1; a possible D gene is TRDD3 (5 bases). Per germline, CDR1 TSWWSYY and CDR2 QGS. The CDR3 runs 17 residues. The V end lost 0 bases, the J end lost 0 bases, and 14 bases lay between the germline ends. The CDR3 is CALGELGLRGDTDKLIF. In DNA, the CDR3 is TGTGCTCTTGGGGAACTAGGGTTAAGGGGGGACACCGATAAACTCATCTTT.

The V gene is TRDV1, the J gene TRDJ1, with 8 bases identical to TRDD3. V was clipped by 2 bases and J by 1 base; unmatched bases: 15. Germline V gives CDR1 TSWWSYY, CDR2 QGS. The CDR3 has 19 residues. The CDR3 nucleotides read TGTGCTCTTGGGGAAAATTCGCCTCCCCACTGGGGGCTCACCGATAAACTCATCTTT. It specifies CALGENSPPHWGLTDKLIF.

In its sample, this clone was seen a few times. The V and J genes are TRDV1 and TRDJ2, with 10 positions matching TRDD3. The CDR3 contains 20 residues. Losses at the gene ends were 0 bases for V and 4 bases for J; bases not matched to a gene: 14. CDR1 TSWWSYY and CDR2 QGS come from the germline V gene. For the CDR3, the DNA is TGTGCTCTTGGGGAACTTTTCCTTCGGGGGATACGTAGAGAGACAGCACAACTCTTCTTT. The encoded protein is CALGELFLRGIRRETAQLFF.

This clone was detected a few times. The genes are TRDV1 and TRDJ1, with 10 bases lining up with TRDD3. Germline V gene lookup returns CDR1 TSWWSYY and CDR2 QGS. CDR3 length: 18 amino acids. V lost 5 bases to trimming and J lost 1 base; unmatched junction nucleotides: 13. This CDR3 reads CALGTKRGGIRLTDKLIF. Written as DNA, the CDR3 is TGTGCTCTTGGGACAAAGCGGGGGGGGATACGACTCACCGATAAACTCATCTTT.

In this sample, this clone turned up a few times. V is TRDV1 and J is TRDJ1; 7 nucleotides line up with TRDD2. Trimming took 0 bases from V and 2 from J; bases not matched to a gene: 27. This CDR3 has 23 residues. The germline CDR1 and CDR2 sequences are TSWWSYY and QGS. Here the CDR3 reads CALGELGGLVPTPFIRMTDKLIF. The CDR3 DNA reads as TGTGCTCTTGGGGAACTAGGCGGCTTGGTTCCTACGCCCTTTATTCGTATGACCGATAAACTCATCTTT.